These 13 T cell receptor beta chains came from one sample sequenced in a study of metastatic and nonmetastatic thyroid tumors. None of the patients had undergone any treatment ahead of thyroid surgery. TCRdb re-called the PCR reads through MiXCR. The sample shows 30,000 to 35,000 clones, around 28% of them seen only once. Sequencing was carried out using blood. The source is a female donor with papillary thyroid cancer or a benign thyroid nodule (not recorded which). Some clones in this sample may be carry-over from other donors' samples.

This clone showed up just once. The junction shows a germline mismatch at one end, possibly a read error. The same CDR3 also results from other DNA sequences found in this sample. The chain combines TRBV3-1 with TRBJ2-3; 8 nucleotides match TRBD2. Germline loops: CDR1 LGHDT, CDR2 YNNKEL (reference sequence). This CDR3 region has 15 residues. The chain's CDR3 is CASSQDGTRADTQYF. Here the CDR3 DNA reads TGTGCTAGCAGCCAAGACGGGACTAGGGCTGATACGCAGTATTTT.

This clone was found many times. CDR3: CASSLRGVANNEQFF. CDR3 bases: TGCGCCAGCAGCTTGAGGGGGGTGGCTAACAATGAGCAGTTCTTC. J is TRBJ2-1 and V is TRBV5-1; TRBD1 or TRBD2 may be the D gene (6 bases each). From germline, CDR1 is SGHRS and CDR2 YFSETQ. V was trimmed by 1 base and J by 5 bases, leaving 13 bases between them. CDR3 length equals 15 residues.

Ten or more counts support this clone. CDR3 sequence reads: CASRKDRLGGGYTF. DNA of the CDR3: TGTGCCAGTAGAAAGGACCGCCTGGGGGGAGGCTACACCTTC. The chain employs TRBV19 and TRBJ1-2, with a weak D call TRBD1 (5 bases). The germline V and J ends were trimmed by 6 bases and 8 bases, with 19 bases remaining between them. CDR1 and CDR2 from the germline V gene are LNHDA and SQIVND (reference sequence). This CDR3 contains 14 residues.

This clone has a single count. The rearrangement uses TRBV12-3 or TRBV12-4 and TRBJ2-2; possible D gene TRBD2, 7 bases. The CDR3 consists of 16 residues. The V end lost 7 bases, the J end lost 16 bases, and 31 bases lay between the germline ends. In DNA form, the CDR3 reads TGTGCCAGCATGCCTACCGGGGGGCCGCGTACCGGGGATCGGTTTTTT. It codes for CASMPTGGPRTGDRFF.

The chain combines TRBV6-1 with TRBJ1-5, with 9 bases that match TRBD1. The CDR3 loop spans 16 amino acids. Per germline, CDR1 MNHNS and CDR2 SASEGT. V shed 5 bases and J 6 bases; nucleotides not matched to a gene: 11. The CDR3 loop is CASSRRAGQGRQPQHF. The CDR3 nucleotides read TGTGCCAGCAGTCGCAGAGCGGGACAGGGCCGTCAGCCCCAGCATTTT.

In this sample, this clone turned up a few times. This chain joins TRBV15 and TRBJ1-2, with 7 bases lining up with TRBD1. Germline V gene data show CDR1 as LNHNV and CDR2 as YYDKDF (reference sequence). The CDR3 has 13 amino acids. Trimming took 5 bases from V and 4 from J; bases not matched to a gene: 4. DNA of the CDR3: TGTGCCACCAGCGTAGGGACAGCCTATGGCTACACCTTC. Translated: CATSVGTAYGYTF.

This clone was picked up many times. CDR3: CASSVQNEQFF. The CDR3, as DNA: TGTGCCAGCTCAGTGCAGAATGAGCAGTTCTTC. The chain is built from TRBV18 and TRBJ2-1; D gene ambiguous. From germline, CDR1 is KGHSH and CDR2 LQKENI. V shed 5 bases and J shed 7 bases, with 6 bases lying between them. This CDR3 has 11 amino acids.

The chain recombines TRBV11-2 with TRBJ1-6; 9 bases match TRBD1. Germline V gives CDR1 SGHAT, CDR2 FQNNGV. This CDR3 contains 15 residues. The junction had 6 bases not matched to a gene; V was cut back by 4 bases and J by 8 bases. This chain's CDR3 is CASSYRGPRDSPLHF. CDR3 sequence (DNA): TGTGCCAGCAGCTACAGGGGGCCCAGGGATTCACCCCTCCACTTT.

The table lists this clone with a few counts. Likely a read error: the CDR3 ends without its conserved phenylalanine or tryptophan. This rearrangement joins TRBV10-1 to TRBJ2-7, with unresolved D. Trimming pared 3 bases from V and 8 bases from J, leaving 8 bases between. There are 11 residues in the CDR3. Looked up from germline, CDR1 is WNHNN and CDR2 is SYGVQD (reference sequence). CDR3 DNA sequence: TGCGCCAGCAGTGAAACGAACCAGCAGTACCTC. Protein product: CASSETNQQYL.

This clone was detected once. In this CDR3 the conserved last residue, phenylalanine or tryptophan, is missing, so a read error is likely. The chain recombines TRBV9 with TRBJ2-1; 11 bases fit TRBD2. CDR1 is SGDLS and CDR2 is YYNGEE in the germline V gene. With 0 bases clipped from V and 10 bases from J, the junction kept 6 bases outside the gene matches. The CDR3 sequence is 15 residues long. The CDR3 reads CASSVASGGSMEQFL. The CDR3 DNA sequence: TGTGCCAGCAGCGTAGCTAGCGGGGGGTCCATGGAGCAGTTCCTC.

The chain carries TRBV6-1 and TRBJ2-5, with 11 bases aligning to TRBD2. From germline, CDR1 is MNHNS and CDR2 SASEGT. V was clipped by 6 bases and J by 5 bases; unmatched bases: 8. The CDR3 is 15 residues long. The CDR3 sequence is CASRRPSGGPETQYF. The CDR3 DNA sequence: TGTGCCAGCAGACGCCCTAGCGGGGGGCCCGAGACCCAGTACTTC.

The chain links TRBV6-4 to TRBJ2-5; 11 bases align to TRBD2. Per germline, CDR1 MRHNA and CDR2 SNTAGT. The CDR3 runs to 15 residues. V trimming: 3 bases; J trimming: 0 bases; junction bases outside the gene matches: 0. In nucleotides, the CDR3 is TGTGCCAGCAGTGAGACTAGCGGGAACCAAGAGACCCAGTACTTC. This encodes CASSETSGNQETQYF.

Here the CDR3 DNA reads TGTGCCAGCAGTGATGAGGGGTCCATAGAGCAGTACTTC. Translated, it gives CASSDEGSIEQYF. This rearrangement joins TRBV6-4 to TRBJ2-7, with D perhaps matching TRBD1 or TRBD2 (5 bases each). V lost 3 bases and J 7 bases, leaving 13 bases between the germline ends. Germline CDR1 and CDR2: MRHNA and SNTAGT. The length of the CDR3 is 13 residues.